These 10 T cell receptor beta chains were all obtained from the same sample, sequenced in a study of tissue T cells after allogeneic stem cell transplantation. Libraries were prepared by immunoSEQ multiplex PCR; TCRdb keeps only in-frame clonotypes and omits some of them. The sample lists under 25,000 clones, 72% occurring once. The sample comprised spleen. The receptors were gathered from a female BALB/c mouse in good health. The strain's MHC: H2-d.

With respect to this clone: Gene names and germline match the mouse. CDR3 amino acids: CASSPPPLANTEVFF. The part of the CDR3 DNA that was read is TGTGCCAGCAGTCCCCCGCCCCTTGCAAACACAGAAGTCTTC. The chain has TRBV19 and TRBJ1-1; D is unclear. The read ends 1 residue shy of where the CDR3 ends; the end is completed using the germline J gene. Per the germline V gene, CDR1 is FNHDT and CDR2 is SITEND (reference sequence). V was pared by 4 bases and J by 0 bases, with 13 bases between. This CDR3 spans 15 amino acids.

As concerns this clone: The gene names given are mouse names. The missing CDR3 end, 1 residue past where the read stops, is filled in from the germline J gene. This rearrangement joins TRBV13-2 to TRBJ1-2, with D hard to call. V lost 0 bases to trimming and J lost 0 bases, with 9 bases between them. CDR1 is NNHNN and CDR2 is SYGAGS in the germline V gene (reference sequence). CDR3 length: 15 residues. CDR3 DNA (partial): TGTGCCAGCGGTGATGGTCGCACTACAAACTCCGACTACACC. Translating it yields CASGDGRTTNSDYT. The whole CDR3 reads CASGDGRTTNSDYTF.

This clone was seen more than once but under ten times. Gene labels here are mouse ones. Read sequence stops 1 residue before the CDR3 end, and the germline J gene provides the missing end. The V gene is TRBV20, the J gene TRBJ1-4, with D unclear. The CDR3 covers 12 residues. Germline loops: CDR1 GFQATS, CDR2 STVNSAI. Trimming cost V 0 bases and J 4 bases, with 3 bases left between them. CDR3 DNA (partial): TGTGGTGCTAGGGAGAACAACGAAAGATTATTT. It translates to CGARENNERLF. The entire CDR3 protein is CGARENNERLFF.

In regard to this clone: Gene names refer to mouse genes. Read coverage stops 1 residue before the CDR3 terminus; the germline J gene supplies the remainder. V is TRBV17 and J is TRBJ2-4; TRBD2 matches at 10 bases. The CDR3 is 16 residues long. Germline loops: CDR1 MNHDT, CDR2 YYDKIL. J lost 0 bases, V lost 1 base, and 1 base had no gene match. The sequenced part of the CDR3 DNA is TGTGCTAGCAGTAGAGGGACTGGGGGTAGTCAAAACACCTTGTAC. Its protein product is CASSRGTGGSQNTLY. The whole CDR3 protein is CASSRGTGGSQNTLYF.

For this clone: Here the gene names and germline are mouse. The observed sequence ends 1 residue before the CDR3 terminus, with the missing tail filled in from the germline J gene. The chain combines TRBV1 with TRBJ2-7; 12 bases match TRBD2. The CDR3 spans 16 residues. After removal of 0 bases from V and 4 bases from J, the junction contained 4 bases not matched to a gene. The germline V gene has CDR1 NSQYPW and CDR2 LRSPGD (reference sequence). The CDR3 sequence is CTCSADVGLGGYEQYF. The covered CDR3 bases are TGCACCTGCAGTGCAGATGTGGGACTGGGGGGTTATGAACAGTAC.

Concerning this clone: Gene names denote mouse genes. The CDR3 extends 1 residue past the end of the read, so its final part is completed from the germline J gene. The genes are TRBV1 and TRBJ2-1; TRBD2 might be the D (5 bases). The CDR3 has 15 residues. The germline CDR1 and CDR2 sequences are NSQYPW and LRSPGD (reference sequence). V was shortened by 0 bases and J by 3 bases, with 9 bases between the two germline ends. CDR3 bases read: TGCACCTGCAGTGCAGATTCTGGGAGCTATGCTGAGCAGTTC. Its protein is CTCSADSGSYAEQF. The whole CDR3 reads CTCSADSGSYAEQFF.

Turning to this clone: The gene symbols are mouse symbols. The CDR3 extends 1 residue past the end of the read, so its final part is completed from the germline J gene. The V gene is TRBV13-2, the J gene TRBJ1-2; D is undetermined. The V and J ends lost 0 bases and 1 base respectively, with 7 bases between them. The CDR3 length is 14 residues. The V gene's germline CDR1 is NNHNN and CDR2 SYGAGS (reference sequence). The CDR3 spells CASGDAQRNSDYTF. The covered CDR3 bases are TGTGCCAGCGGTGATGCCCAGAGAAACTCCGACTACACC.

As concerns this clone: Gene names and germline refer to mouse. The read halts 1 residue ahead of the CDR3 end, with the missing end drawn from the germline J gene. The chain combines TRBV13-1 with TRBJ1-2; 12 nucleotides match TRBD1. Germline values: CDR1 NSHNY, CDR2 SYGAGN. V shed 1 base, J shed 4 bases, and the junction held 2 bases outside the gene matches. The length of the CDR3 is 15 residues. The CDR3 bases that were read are TGTGCCAGCAGTGATTCGGGACAGGGGGCCTCCGACTACACC. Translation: CASSDSGQGASDYT. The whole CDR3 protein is CASSDSGQGASDYTF.

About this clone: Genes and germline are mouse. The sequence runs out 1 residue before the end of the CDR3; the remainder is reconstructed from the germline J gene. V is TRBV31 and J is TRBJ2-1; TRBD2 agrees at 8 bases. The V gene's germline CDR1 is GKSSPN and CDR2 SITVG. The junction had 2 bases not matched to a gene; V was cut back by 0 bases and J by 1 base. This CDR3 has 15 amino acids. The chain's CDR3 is CAWSLLGGNYAEQFF. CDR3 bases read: TGTGCCTGGAGTCTCCTGGGGGGAAACTATGCTGAGCAGTTC.

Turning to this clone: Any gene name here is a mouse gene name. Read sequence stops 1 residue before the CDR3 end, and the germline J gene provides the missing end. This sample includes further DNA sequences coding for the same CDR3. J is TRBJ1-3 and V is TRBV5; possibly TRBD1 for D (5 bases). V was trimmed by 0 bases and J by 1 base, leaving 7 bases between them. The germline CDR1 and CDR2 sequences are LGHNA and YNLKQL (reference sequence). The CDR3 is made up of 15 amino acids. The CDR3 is CASSQDWGSGNTLYF. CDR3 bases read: TGTGCCAGCAGCCAAGATTGGGGGTCTGGAAATACGCTCTAT.